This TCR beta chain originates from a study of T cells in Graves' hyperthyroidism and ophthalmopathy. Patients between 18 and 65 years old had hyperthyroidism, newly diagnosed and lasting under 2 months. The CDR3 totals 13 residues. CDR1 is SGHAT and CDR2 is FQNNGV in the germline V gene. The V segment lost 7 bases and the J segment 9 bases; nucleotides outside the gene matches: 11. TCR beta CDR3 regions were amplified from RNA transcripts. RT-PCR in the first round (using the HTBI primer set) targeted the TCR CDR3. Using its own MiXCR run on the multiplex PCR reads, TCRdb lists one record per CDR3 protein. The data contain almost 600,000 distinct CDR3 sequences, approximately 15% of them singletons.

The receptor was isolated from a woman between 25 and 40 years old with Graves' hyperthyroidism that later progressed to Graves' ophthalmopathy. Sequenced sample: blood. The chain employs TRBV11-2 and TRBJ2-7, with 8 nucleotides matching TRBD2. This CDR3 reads CASNSRIAGGQYF. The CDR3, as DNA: TGTGCCAGCAATTCCAGAATCGCGGGAGGGCAGTACTTC.